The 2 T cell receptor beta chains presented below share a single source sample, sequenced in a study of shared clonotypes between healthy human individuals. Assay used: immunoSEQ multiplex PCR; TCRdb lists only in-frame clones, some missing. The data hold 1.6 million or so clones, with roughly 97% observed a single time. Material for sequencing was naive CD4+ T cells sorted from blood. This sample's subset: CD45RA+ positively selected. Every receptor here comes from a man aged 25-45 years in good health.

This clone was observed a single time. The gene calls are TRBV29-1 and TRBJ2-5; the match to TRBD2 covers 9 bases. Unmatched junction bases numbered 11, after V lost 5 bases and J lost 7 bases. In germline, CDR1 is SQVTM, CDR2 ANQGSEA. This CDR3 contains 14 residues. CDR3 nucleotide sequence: TGCAGCGTTCCTAGCGGGATCCCAAGCGGGACCCAGTACTTC. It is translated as CSVPSGIPSGTQYF.

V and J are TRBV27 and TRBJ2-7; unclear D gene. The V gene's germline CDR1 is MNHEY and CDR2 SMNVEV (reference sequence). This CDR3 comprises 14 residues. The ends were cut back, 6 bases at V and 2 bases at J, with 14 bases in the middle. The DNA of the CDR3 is TGTGCCAGCAGCCTTCCCGGCTATCCCTACGAGCAGTACTTC. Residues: CASSLPGYPYEQYF.